The 23 T cell receptor beta chains presented below share a single source sample, sequenced in a study of T cell repertoires and HLA-DP antigens. The repertoire was sequenced with immunoSEQ multiplex PCR; TCRdb's copy has only in-frame clones and lacks some. The sample has around 90,000 clones; about 89% are singletons. Their antigen targets remain unknown. Sequencing was performed on CD4+ T cells from PBMCs. Source of these receptors: a man in his forties or fifties in good health and CMV-seronegative.

This clone came up a few times. This chain links TRBV6-1 with TRBJ1-6; unclear D gene. Germline loops: CDR1 MNHNS, CDR2 SASEGT. The V end lost 3 bases, the J end lost 0 bases, and 3 bases lay between the germline ends. This CDR3 is 14 amino acids long. CDR3: CASSDISYNSPLHF. The CDR3 coding sequence is TGTGCCAGCAGTGACATCTCCTATAATTCACCCCTCCACTTT.

The CDR3, as DNA: TGTGCCAGCAAAATAGGGGGCAGATACGAGCAGTACTTC. This translates into CASKIGGRYEQYF. The chain couples TRBV6-1 to TRBJ2-7; TRBD1 aligns across 7 bases. The germline CDR1 and CDR2 sequences are MNHNS and SASEGT. The V gene end was trimmed by 7 bases and the J gene end by 4 bases; junction bases not matched to a gene: 7. The CDR3 loop spans 13 amino acids.

The chain carries TRBV14 and TRBJ2-1; tentatively, D is TRBD2 (5 bases). Germline V gene sequence: CDR1 SGHDN, CDR2 FVKESK. This CDR3 comprises 13 residues. Deletions cut 8 bases from V and 0 bases from J, with 8 bases between. This CDR3 is CASSGSSYNEQFF. Here the CDR3 DNA reads TGTGCCAGCTCGGGGAGCTCCTACAATGAGCAGTTCTTC.

This chain links TRBV4-3 with TRBJ1-2, with D tentatively TRBD1 (6 bases). In germline, CDR1 is LGHNA, CDR2 YSLEER. V was shortened by 2 bases and J by 3 bases, with 13 bases between the two germline ends. The CDR3 spans 15 residues. CDR3 in amino acids: CASSQQLGADYGYTF. The CDR3 region has the DNA TGCGCCAGCAGCCAACAGCTGGGGGCGGACTATGGCTACACCTTC.

J is TRBJ1-1 and V is TRBV6-1; 8 bases match TRBD1. The ends lost 6 bases at V and 5 bases at J; junction bases unmatched: 8. This CDR3 has 14 residues. Germline V gives CDR1 MNHNS, CDR2 SASEGT. Written as DNA, the CDR3 is TGTGCCAGCAGAGCCGACAGGGGTAATACTGAAGCTTTCTTT. Translating it yields CASRADRGNTEAFF.

The rearrangement joins TRBV6-5 to TRBJ2-3; tentatively, D is TRBD2 (6 bases). The CDR3 is 15 amino acids. CDR1 MNHEY and CDR2 SVGAGI come from the germline V gene. The V gene lost 6 bases and the J gene lost 5 bases, with 18 bases spanning the gap. CDR3 loop: CASSPGRGTGDTQYF. In DNA form, the CDR3 reads TGTGCCAGCAGCCCTGGGCGGGGAACGGGAGATACGCAGTATTTT.

The CDR3 bases are TGCGCCAGCAGAGGACTAGCGGTATCTAGCACAGATACGCAGTATTTT. This codes for CASRGLAVSSTDTQYF. This sequence joins TRBV5-1 and TRBJ2-3; the match to TRBD2 covers 10 bases. In germline, CDR1 is SGHRS, CDR2 YFSETQ. CDR3 length: 16 amino acids. The trim removed 5 bases at V and 0 bases at J, leaving 6 bases unmatched.

The V and J genes are TRBV2 and TRBJ1-5; TRBD1 might be the D (5 bases). Germline CDR1 reads SNHLY; CDR2 reads FYNNEI. The CDR3 loop spans 13 amino acids. Trimming left V 3 bases short and J 2 bases short, with 5 bases between. The chain's CDR3 is CASSDRGNQPQHF. CDR3 bases: TGTGCCAGCAGTGACAGGGGCAATCAGCCCCAGCATTTT.

The chain combines TRBV7-9 with TRBJ2-3; no clear D gene. Trimming shortened V by 0 bases and J by 0 bases, and 7 bases separated the two germline ends. Germline loops: CDR1 SEHNR, CDR2 FQNEAQ (reference sequence). The CDR3 contains 15 residues. This CDR3 reads CASSLASTSTDTQYF. Written as DNA, the CDR3 is TGTGCCAGCAGCTTAGCGTCCACTAGCACAGATACGCAGTATTTT.

The V and J genes are TRBV5-4 and TRBJ2-3; 8 bases align to TRBD2. Germline CDR1 reads SGHNT; CDR2 reads YYREEE (reference sequence). The CDR3 runs to 15 residues. V dropped 3 bases and J dropped 1; count of bases not matched to a gene: 4. Here the CDR3 reads CASSWAGGRTDTQYF. CDR3 nucleotides: TGTGCCAGCAGCTGGGCGGGAGGCCGCACAGATACGCAGTATTTT.

V usage is TRBV18 and J usage is TRBJ2-7; either TRBD1 or TRBD2 may fit D (5 bases each). Between the trimmed V and J ends, which lost 3 bases and 1 base, there was a span of 19 bases. This CDR3 comprises 17 residues. Germline CDR1 is KGHSH and CDR2 is LQKENI. The chain's CDR3 is CASSPDLGRGQSYEQYF. The CDR3 bases are TGTGCCAGCTCACCGGATTTAGGGAGAGGACAATCCTACGAGCAGTACTTC.

The J gene is TRBJ1-5, the V gene TRBV2; D is undetermined. Germline V gene data show CDR1 as SNHLY and CDR2 as FYNNEI. V shed 6 bases and J shed 5 bases, with 11 bases lying between them. The CDR3 covers 13 residues. The DNA for the CDR3 is TGTGCCAGCAGCCGGAGGTGGGATCAGCCCCAGCATTTT. Amino acid sequence: CASSRRWDQPQHF.

The rearrangement links TRBV4-1 to TRBJ2-3, with TRBD2 matching over 12 bases. This CDR3 is 16 amino acids long. Trimming took 4 bases from V and 2 from J; bases not matched to a gene: 4. In germline, CDR1 is MGHRA, CDR2 YSYEKL. CDR3 nucleotides: TGCGCCAGCAGCCTGACTAGCGGGGGCTCCACAGATACGCAGTATTTT. Its translation is CASSLTSGGSTDTQYF.

The J gene is TRBJ2-2, the V gene TRBV4-1; 8 bases are shared with TRBD2. Germline V lookup: CDR1 MGHRA, CDR2 YSYEKL. The CDR3 totals 16 residues. The junction had 4 bases not matched to a gene; V was cut back by 0 bases and J by 4 bases. CDR3 region: CASSQDWTSSTGELFF. CDR3 DNA: TGCGCCAGCAGCCAAGATTGGACTAGCAGCACCGGGGAGCTGTTTTTT.

The gene calls are TRBV28 and TRBJ2-2; D is uncertain. Trimming stripped 10 bases from V and 3 bases from J, with 9 bases between. The CDR3 covers 12 residues. CDR1 is MDHEN, CDR2 SYDVKM, per germline. CDR3 amino acids: CATYRDTGELFF. In nucleotides, the CDR3 is TGTGCCACCTATAGGGACACCGGGGAGCTGTTTTTT.

This rearrangement joins TRBV19 to TRBJ2-1; D call uncertain. The CDR3 length is 15 residues. Trimming took off 4 bases at V and 2 bases at J, with 12 bases between the two ends. Germline V gives CDR1 LNHDA, CDR2 SQIVND (reference sequence). This CDR3 reads CASSTQPLPYNEQFF. In nucleotides, the CDR3 is TGTGCCAGTAGTACACAACCCCTCCCCTACAATGAGCAGTTCTTC.

Concerning this clone itself: A junction end diverges from the germline sequence, so it may reflect a read error. The gene calls are TRBV11-2 and TRBJ2-5; D is ambiguous. Per germline, CDR1 SGHAT and CDR2 FQNNGV. CDR3 length equals 15 residues. CDR3 amino acids: CASSLVGGLQEIQYF. The CDR3 DNA reads as TGTGCCAGCAGCTTAGTCGGCGGCTTGCAAGAGATCCAGTACTTC.

The chain carries TRBV9 and TRBJ1-2; the match to TRBD1 covers 11 bases. The CDR3 loop spans 17 amino acids. Germline loops: CDR1 SGDLS, CDR2 YYNGEE. The J segment lost 6 bases and the V segment lost 2 bases, leaving 12 bases of the junction unmatched. The CDR3 loop is CASSVNVGQGAKDGYTF. In nucleotides, the CDR3 is TGTGCCAGCAGCGTTAATGTAGGACAGGGGGCCAAAGATGGCTACACCTTC.

The V and J genes are TRBV7-3 and TRBJ1-6, with D possibly being TRBD1 (5 bases). CDR3 size: 14 residues. In germline, CDR1 is SGHTA, CDR2 FQGTGA. V was pared by 4 bases and J by 10 bases, with 14 bases between. The CDR3 DNA reads as TGTGCCAGCAGCTCCTCAGGGCCAGGGTCACCCCTCCACTTT. Its protein product is CASSSSGPGSPLHF.

The chain links TRBV18 to TRBJ1-4; D gene ambiguous. V was clipped by 3 bases and J by 7 bases, with 12 bases between them. The CDR3 covers 14 residues. Germline CDR1 KGHSH, CDR2 LQKENI. The CDR3 loop reads CASSPEKGSEKLFF. The CDR3, as DNA: TGTGCCAGCTCACCCGAAAAGGGAAGTGAAAAACTGTTTTTT.

This clone was recorded a few times. V and J are TRBV5-1 and TRBJ2-3, with D possibly TRBD2 on 6 matching bases. This CDR3 comprises 14 residues. With 6 bases removed from V and 3 bases from J, the gap between germline ends came to 14 bases. Germline CDR1 is SGHRS and CDR2 is YFSETQ. The CDR3 protein is CASTWRGQTDTQYF. CDR3 in DNA: TGCGCCAGCACCTGGAGGGGCCAAACAGATACGCAGTATTTT.

The V and J genes are TRBV19 and TRBJ2-1; 8 nucleotides agree with TRBD2. With 5 bases clipped from V and 7 bases from J, the junction kept 13 bases outside the gene matches. This CDR3 spans 16 amino acids. Germline V gene lookup returns CDR1 LNHDA and CDR2 SQIVND (reference sequence). The CDR3 protein is CASSPGSGGIMNEQFF. In DNA, the CDR3 is TGTGCCAGTAGTCCCGGCAGCGGGGGAATAATGAATGAGCAGTTCTTC.

The chain carries TRBV6-5 and TRBJ1-1; a weak D match, TRBD1 (5 bases). CDR3 size: 13 residues. The V and J ends lost 1 base and 4 bases respectively, with 7 bases between them. Germline CDR1 reads MNHEY; CDR2 reads SVGAGI. CDR3 region: CASSYWGGTEAFF. For the CDR3, the DNA is TGTGCCAGCAGTTACTGGGGGGGCACTGAAGCTTTCTTT.